This TCR beta chain emerged from a study of T cell responses to AZD1222 COVID-19 vaccine. Study in general: Second-dose intervals of approximately 4 or approximately 12 weeks were pooled. General observations from the study: Seropositive status at baseline applied to only a handful of AZD1222 recipients.

Details on this clone: Its antigen is not known.

The CDR3 sequence is 19 residues long. Germline V gives CDR1 SGHRS, CDR2 YFSETQ. V gave up 0 bases and J gave up 5 bases, with 26 bases separating them. Produced via immunoSEQ multiplex PCR; TCRdb's table is partial and in-frame only. This sample has roughly 150,000 clones, with about 80% found just once. Specimen: peripheral blood, collected on day 0 of AZD1222 vaccination. The source is an adult in good health. V and J are TRBV5-1 and TRBJ1-1; the D is unclear. This chain's CDR3 is CASSLVGGTPSQRNTEAFF. The CDR3 DNA reads as TGCGCCAGCAGCTTGGTTGGCGGTACACCTTCCCAGCGAAATACTGAAGCTTTCTTT.